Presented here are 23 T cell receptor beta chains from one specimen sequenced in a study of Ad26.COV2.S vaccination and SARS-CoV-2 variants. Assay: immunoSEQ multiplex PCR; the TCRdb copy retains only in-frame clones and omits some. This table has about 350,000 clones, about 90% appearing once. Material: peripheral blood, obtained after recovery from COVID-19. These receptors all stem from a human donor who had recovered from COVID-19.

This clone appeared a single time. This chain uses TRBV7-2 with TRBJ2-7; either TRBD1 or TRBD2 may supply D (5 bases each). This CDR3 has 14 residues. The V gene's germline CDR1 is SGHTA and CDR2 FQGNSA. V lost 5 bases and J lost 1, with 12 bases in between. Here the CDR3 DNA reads TGTGCCAGCAGCCGGGACCACACGTCCTACGAGCAGTACTTC. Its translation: CASSRDHTSYEQYF.

The CDR3 reads CASSAARGNNSPLHF. The DNA of the CDR3 is TGTGCCAGCAGCGCAGCCAGGGGTAATAATTCACCCCTCCACTTT. The chain is built from TRBV9 and TRBJ1-6, with D tentatively TRBD1 (6 bases). The CDR3 runs to 15 residues. The V gene's germline CDR1 is SGDLS and CDR2 YYNGEE. V was clipped by 3 bases and J by 5 bases, with 12 bases between them. Complete variable domain (other parts from reference TRBV9 and TRBJ1-6): DSGVTQTPKHLITATGQRVTLRCSPRSGDLSVYWYQQSLDQGLQFLIQYYNGEERAKGNILERFSAQQFPDLHSELNLSSLELGDSALYFCASSAARGNNSPLHFGNGTRLTVT.

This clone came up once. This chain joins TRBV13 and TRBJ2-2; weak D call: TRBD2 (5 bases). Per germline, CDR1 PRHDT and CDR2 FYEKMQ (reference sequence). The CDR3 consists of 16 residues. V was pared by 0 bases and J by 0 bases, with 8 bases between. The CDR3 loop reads CASSLGGGANTGELFF. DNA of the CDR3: TGTGCCAGCAGCTTAGGAGGAGGCGCGAACACCGGGGAGCTGTTTTTT.

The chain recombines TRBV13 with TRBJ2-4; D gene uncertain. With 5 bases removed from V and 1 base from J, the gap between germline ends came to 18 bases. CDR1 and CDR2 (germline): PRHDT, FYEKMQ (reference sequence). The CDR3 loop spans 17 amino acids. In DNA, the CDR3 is TGTGCCAGCAGCCAGACCGGCTCCTACGAGGCCAAAAACATTCAGTACTTC. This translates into CASSQTGSYEAKNIQYF.

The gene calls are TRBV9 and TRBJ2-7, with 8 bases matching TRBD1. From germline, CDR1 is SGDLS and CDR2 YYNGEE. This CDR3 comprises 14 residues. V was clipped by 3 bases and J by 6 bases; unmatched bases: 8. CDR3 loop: CASSAQGAQTEQYF. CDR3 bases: TGTGCCAGCAGCGCCCAGGGGGCTCAGACCGAGCAGTACTTC.

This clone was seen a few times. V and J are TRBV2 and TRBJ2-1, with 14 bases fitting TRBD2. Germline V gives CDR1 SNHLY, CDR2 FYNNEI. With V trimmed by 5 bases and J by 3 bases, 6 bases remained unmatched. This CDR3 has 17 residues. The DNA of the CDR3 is TGTGCCAGCAGTTGGGGGACTAGCGGGGGCCTCTACAATGAGCAGTTCTTC. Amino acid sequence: CASSWGTSGGLYNEQFF.

The CDR3 DNA follows: TGTGCCAGCAGCTTGCGTAGCGGGGGGTACAATGAGCAGTTCTTC. It is translated as CASSLRSGGYNEQFF. V and J are TRBV5-4 and TRBJ2-1; 10 bases are a match to TRBD2. V gave up 1 base and J gave up 4 bases; unmatched junction bases: 2. Germline V lookup: CDR1 SGHNT, CDR2 YYREEE (reference sequence). CDR3 length equals 15 residues.

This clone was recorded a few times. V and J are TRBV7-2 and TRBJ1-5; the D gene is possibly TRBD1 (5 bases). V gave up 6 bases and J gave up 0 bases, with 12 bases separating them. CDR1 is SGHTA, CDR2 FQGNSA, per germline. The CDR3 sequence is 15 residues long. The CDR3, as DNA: TGTGCCAGCAGGGGGGGACTTGGTAGCAATCAGCCCCAGCATTTT. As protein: CASRGGLGSNQPQHF.

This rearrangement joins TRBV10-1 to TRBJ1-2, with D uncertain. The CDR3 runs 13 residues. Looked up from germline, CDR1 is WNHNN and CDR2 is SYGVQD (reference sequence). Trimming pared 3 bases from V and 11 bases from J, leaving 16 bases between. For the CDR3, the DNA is TGCGCCAGCAGTGAAGGACGGGGAATGAGGTACACCTTC. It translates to CASSEGRGMRYTF.

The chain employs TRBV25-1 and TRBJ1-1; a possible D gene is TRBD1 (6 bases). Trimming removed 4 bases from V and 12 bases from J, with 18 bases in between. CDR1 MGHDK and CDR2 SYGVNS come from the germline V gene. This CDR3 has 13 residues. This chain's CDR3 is CASSGYNRVETFF. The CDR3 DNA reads TGTGCCAGCAGTGGATATAACAGGGTAGAAACTTTCTTT.

The CDR3 bases are TGTGCCAGCATTAACAGGGGGCCTGCTACTGAAGCTTTCTTT. It is translated as CASINRGPATEAFF. The rearrangement joins TRBV6-5 to TRBJ1-1, with 9 bases matching TRBD1. V trimming: 7 bases; J trimming: 5 bases; junction bases outside the gene matches: 8. The germline CDR1 and CDR2 sequences are MNHEY and SVGAGI. The CDR3 is 14 amino acids.

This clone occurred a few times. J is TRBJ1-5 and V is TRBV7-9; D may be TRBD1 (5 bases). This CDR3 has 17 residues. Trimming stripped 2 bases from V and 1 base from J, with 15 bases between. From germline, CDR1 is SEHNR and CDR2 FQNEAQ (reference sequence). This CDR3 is CASSLIVGAASNQPQHF. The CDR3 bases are TGTGCCAGCAGCTTAATCGTTGGGGCAGCAAGCAATCAGCCCCAGCATTTT. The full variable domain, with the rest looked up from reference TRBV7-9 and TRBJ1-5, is DTGVSQNPRHKITKRGQNVTFRCDPISEHNRLYWYRQTLGQGPEFLTYFQNEAQLEKSRLLSDRFSAERPKGSFSTLEIQRTEQGDSAMYLCASSLIVGAASNQPQHFGDGTRLSIL.

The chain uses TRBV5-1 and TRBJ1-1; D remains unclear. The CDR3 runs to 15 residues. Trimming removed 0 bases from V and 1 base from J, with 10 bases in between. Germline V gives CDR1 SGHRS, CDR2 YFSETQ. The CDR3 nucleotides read TGCGCCAGCAGCTTGGATCCACAAACGAACACTGAAGCTTTCTTT. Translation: CASSLDPQTNTEAFF.

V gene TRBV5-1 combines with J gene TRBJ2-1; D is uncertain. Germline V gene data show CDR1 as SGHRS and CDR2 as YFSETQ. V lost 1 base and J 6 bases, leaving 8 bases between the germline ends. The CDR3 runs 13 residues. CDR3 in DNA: TGCGCCAGCAGCTTGTCGTGGGGCAATGAGCAGTTCTTC. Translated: CASSLSWGNEQFF.

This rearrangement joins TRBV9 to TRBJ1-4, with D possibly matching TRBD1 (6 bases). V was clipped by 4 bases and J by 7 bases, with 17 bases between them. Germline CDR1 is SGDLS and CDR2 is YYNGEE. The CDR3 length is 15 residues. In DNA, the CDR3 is TGTGCCAGCAGCCTCGAGGGGGTGGGTAGTGAAAAACTGTTTTTT. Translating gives CASSLEGVGSEKLFF.

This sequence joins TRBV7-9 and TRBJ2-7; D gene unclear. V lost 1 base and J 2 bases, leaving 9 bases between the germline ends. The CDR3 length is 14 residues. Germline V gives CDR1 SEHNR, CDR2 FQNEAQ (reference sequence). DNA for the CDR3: TGTGCCAGCAGCTTAGGTGAGGACCCCTACGAGCAGTACTTC. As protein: CASSLGEDPYEQYF.

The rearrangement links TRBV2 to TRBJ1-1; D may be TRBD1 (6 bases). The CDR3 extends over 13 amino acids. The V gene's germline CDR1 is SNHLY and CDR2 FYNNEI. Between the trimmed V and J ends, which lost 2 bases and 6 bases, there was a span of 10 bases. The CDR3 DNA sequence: TGTGCCAGCAGTGAACAGGGGATCGCTGAAGCTTTCTTT. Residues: CASSEQGIAEAFF.

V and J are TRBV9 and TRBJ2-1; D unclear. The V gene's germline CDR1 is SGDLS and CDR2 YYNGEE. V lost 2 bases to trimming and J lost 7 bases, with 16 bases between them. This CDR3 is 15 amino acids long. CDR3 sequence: CASSVVGSLGNEQFF. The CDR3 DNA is TGTGCCAGCAGCGTCGTCGGCTCCCTCGGAAATGAGCAGTTCTTC.

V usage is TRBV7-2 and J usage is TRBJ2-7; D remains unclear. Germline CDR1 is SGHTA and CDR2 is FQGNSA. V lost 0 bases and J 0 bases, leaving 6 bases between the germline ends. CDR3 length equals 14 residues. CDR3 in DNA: TGTGCCAGCAGCTTAGCGTTAGTCTCCTACGAGCAGTACTTC. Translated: CASSLALVSYEQYF.

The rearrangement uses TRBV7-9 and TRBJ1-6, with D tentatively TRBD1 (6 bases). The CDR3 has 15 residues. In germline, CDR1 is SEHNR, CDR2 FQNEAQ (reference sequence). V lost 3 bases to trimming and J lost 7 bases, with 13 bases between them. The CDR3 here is CASSFFAGENSPLHF. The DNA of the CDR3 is TGTGCCAGCAGCTTCTTTGCAGGGGAGAATTCACCCCTCCACTTT.

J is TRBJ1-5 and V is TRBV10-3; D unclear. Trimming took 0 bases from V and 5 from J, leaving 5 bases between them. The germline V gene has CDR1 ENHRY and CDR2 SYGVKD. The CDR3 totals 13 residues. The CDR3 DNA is TGTGCCATCAGTGAGTCGGATCATCAGCCCCAGCATTTT. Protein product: CAISESDHQPQHF.

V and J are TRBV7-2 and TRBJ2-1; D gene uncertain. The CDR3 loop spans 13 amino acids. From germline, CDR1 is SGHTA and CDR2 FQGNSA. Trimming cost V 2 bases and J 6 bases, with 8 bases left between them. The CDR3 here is CASSLSLVNEQFF. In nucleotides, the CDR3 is TGTGCCAGCAGCTTATCGCTTGTCAATGAGCAGTTCTTC.

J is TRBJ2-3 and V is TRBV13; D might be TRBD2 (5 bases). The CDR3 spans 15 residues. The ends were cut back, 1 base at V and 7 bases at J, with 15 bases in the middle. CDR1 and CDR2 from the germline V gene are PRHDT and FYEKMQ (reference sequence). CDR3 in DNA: TGTGCCAGCAGCTTAGTGGGGTCTCTAGCATATACGCAGTATTTT. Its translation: CASSLVGSLAYTQYF.